This note documents a single T cell receptor (beta chain) sequence. V shed 2 bases, J shed 7 bases, and the junction held 5 bases outside the gene matches. This CDR3 spans 14 amino acids. CDR1 is MNHEY and CDR2 is SVGAGI in the germline V gene. Vbeta (60) and Jbeta (13) primers were used in the PCR. The data were produced by immunoSEQ multiplex PCR, yet TCRdb's version contains in-frame clones alone and is incomplete. The sample comprises approximately 240,000 clones, 85% to 90% of which are singletons, and approximately 1% rests with the top ten. The data were taken from a study of cytomegalovirus exposure and HLA in healthy donors.

The sequence derives from a woman in her late teens or twenties in good health and CMV-seronegative. The specimen was PBMCs. The chain links TRBV6-5 to TRBJ2-7; 10 bases match TRBD1. The CDR3 nucleotides are TGTGCCAGCAGTTACCGGGACAGGGGTGGAGAGCAGTACTTC. It codes for CASSYRDRGGEQYF.